The sequence of this T cell receptor (beta chain) was determined in a study of spatial heterogeneity in lung cancer (dated by TCRdb to between 2019 and 2020). About the investigation overall: Beta-chain transcripts were consistently detected in greater numbers than alpha-chain transcripts, which likely reflects a higher abundance of beta-chain transcripts. In the raw uncorrected reads, each unique combination of TCR and UMI appeared more than ten times on average. The study linked features of the TCR repertoire to counts of nonsynonymous mutations, which were determined by whole-exome sequencing of tumor tissue. In non-small cell lung cancer, the study quantitatively compared TCR alpha and beta repertoires across several tumor regions, matched nontumor lung, and blood. Both alpha and beta chains were TCR-sequenced in samples taken at surgery, namely 220 tumor regions, approximately 66 matched nontumor lung samples and about 52 PBMC samples. TCR transcript counts in tumor regions correlated strongly with a T cell transcriptional module score from matched bulk RNA-seq.

What the work shows at the level of the full study, not this receptor alone: Confirming at a functional level the hypothesis that regional TCRs recognize regional mutations was considered to require additional single-cell paired TCR alpha and beta sequencing. The count of ubiquitous expanded TCRs correlated with the count of ubiquitous nonsynonymous mutations, and the count of regional expanded TCRs correlated with the count of regional nonsynonymous mutations. TCR-seq was estimated to cover only around 6.4% of tumor T cells for alpha chains and about 13% for beta chains. The tumor nonsynonymous mutation count correlated with the number of expanded alpha and beta TCRs within the tumor.

This clonotype is categorized as medium-sized (0.01 to 0.1%). The antigen it recognizes is unknown. Within one base of it there is no much larger clone, and no base qualities were kept. CDR1 and CDR2 are read off the germline V gene as KGHSH and LQKENI. Counted from cysteine to phenylalanine, this CDR3 has 20 amino acids. Only the CDR3 region is kept as DNA, spanning 60 bases read in frame from base 1. The V end loses 3 bases and the J end loses 0 bases, and a stretch of 21 bases separates them. Library prep was done by 5' RACE. The sequencer listed for this sample is NextSeq 500. The TCR library protocol attached a unique molecular identifier to each TCR cDNA molecule to allow correction of PCR and sequencing errors. The authors processed their data as follows. TCR identification, UMI-based error correction and CDR3 extraction were performed with Decombinator tools. Expanded TCRs were defined as those above a frequency of 2 per 1,000, corresponding to the top 1% of the tumor frequency distribution. Expanded tumor TCRs statistically deemed absent (corrected P<0.05) from at least one tumor region were classed as regional, and all other expanded tumor TCRs were classed as ubiquitous. Each repertoire was subsampled 100 times to 5,000 TCRs, after which Renyi diversity was computed with the R vegan package. CDR3 similarity networks were constructed using string-kernel similarity of amino acid triplets, with links drawn between CDR3s whose pairwise similarity was above 0.82. Starting from the raw public reads, TCRdb applied fastp trimming at Q25, assembled clones with MiXCR and retained in-frame beta chains. Every entry covers one CDR3 protein and lists the most common genes and DNA from its rows. None of the V and J calls come from the authors' own analysis; TCRdb made them. The sample table contains 1,500 to 2,000 distinct CDR3 sequences; only one count was recorded for 20% of them. Just over 20% of the sample rests with the top ten.

The time point label, as the study defines it: sample taken at primary tumor resection. Samples were obtained from approximately 76 patients with early-stage, untreated non-small cell lung cancer from the lung TRACERx cohort. Without any cell sorting, TCR sequencing was performed on whole RNA extracted either from tumor and nontumor lung tissue or from cryopreserved PBMC samples. Patients were selected for TCR sequencing only if sufficient RNA was available from at least two tumor regions. Before selection, tumor and adjacent nontumor lung specimens were reviewed by a lung pathologist. This receptor was identified in a male donor with early-stage non-small cell lung cancer. The sample in question was lung tumor tissue, obtained at surgery. The chain links TRBV18 with TRBJ2-6; perhaps TRBD2 is the D gene, with 5 bases matching. The nucleotide sequence is given as TGTGCCAGCTCACCGACCCCGGGATTGGGTTCTCTCTCTGGGGCCAACGTCCTGACTTTC. Its protein product is CASSPTPGLGSLSGANVLTF.